This record covers a single T cell receptor beta chain. The antigen is not known. Clones were read by immunoSEQ multiplex PCR, and TCRdb kept only the in-frame ones, dropping some. Of tens of thousands of clones in the sample, less than 90% are singletons; the top ten hold roughly 3%. This record comes from a study of a mutant IDH1 vaccine in newly diagnosed glioma. Study-level background: Earlier care involved radiotherapy, temozolomide, or both, and the majority received both. Week 35 held visit V12, while week 47 held visit V13. Study-wide points: Most patients, around 93%, showed vaccine-induced immune responses.

The time point: week 47, end of study. All doses held 300 ug of mutant IDH1 20-mer peptide, with topical imiquimod. Donors had new WHO grade 3 or 4 IDH1-mutant, ATRX-lost astrocytomas. This TCR came from a woman in her forties or fifties with glioma. This sample comprised PBMCs, obtained from a glioma patient whose treatment included an IDH1 peptide vaccine.

The CDR3 DNA follows: TGTGCCAGCAGCTTGTTGTTCAGGGAAAGCGAAGCTTTCTTT. Its protein product is CASSLLFRESEAFF. V is TRBV5-5 and J is TRBJ1-1; D is possibly TRBD1 (5 bases). V lost 1 base, J lost 8 bases, and 15 bases lay in between. This CDR3 comprises 14 residues. Germline assignment: CDR1 SGHKS and CDR2 YYEKEE (reference sequence).